Below are 6 T cell receptor beta chains sequenced from a single sample in a study of blood T cell repertoires in COVID-19. Clones were sequenced by immunoSEQ multiplex PCR, and TCRdb holds only the in-frame ones, with some missing. This sample has some 270,000 clones, with 75% to 85% found just once. Sequencing was done on a sample of PBMCs or T cells enriched from blood (not recorded which). The receptors were sampled from a woman aged 45 to 65 with acute COVID-19.

V gene TRBV11-2 combines with J gene TRBJ1-1, with D possibly TRBD1 on 6 matching bases. The V end was cut by 5 bases, the J end by 1 base, with 14 bases between. CDR3 size: 15 residues. Looked up from germline, CDR1 is SGHAT and CDR2 is FQNNGV. The CDR3 coding sequence is TGTGCCAGCAGCCTTTATTCGGACAGGAACACTGAAGCTTTCTTT. It specifies CASSLYSDRNTEAFF.

This chain connects TRBV30 to TRBJ1-6; D is uncertain. V was cut by 0 bases and J by 0 bases, with 9 bases left in between. The germline gives CDR1 GTSNPN, CDR2 SVGIG (reference sequence). The CDR3 is 16 amino acids. The CDR3 sequence: CAWSVDGSSYNSPLHF. DNA for the CDR3: TGTGCCTGGAGTGTAGACGGGAGCTCCTATAATTCACCCCTCCACTTT.

The chain links TRBV6-1 to TRBJ1-3; D might be TRBD1 (6 bases). Between the trimmed V and J ends, which lost 4 bases and 0 bases, there was a span of 13 bases. Per germline, CDR1 MNHNS and CDR2 SASEGT. The CDR3 consists of 16 residues. CDR3 coding DNA: TGTGCCAGCAGTGGGGGACAAGGCGGCTCTGGAAACACCATATATTTT. Translating gives CASSGGQGGSGNTIYF.

The CDR3: CASSPGTGRTEAFF. CDR3 sequence (DNA): TGTGCCAGCAGCCCTGGGACAGGGAGGACTGAAGCTTTCTTT. This rearrangement joins TRBV6-2 or TRBV6-3 to TRBJ1-1; 9 nucleotides line up with TRBD1. CDR1 and CDR2 from the germline V gene are MNHEY and SVGEGT. V trimming: 6 bases; J trimming: 5 bases; junction bases outside the gene matches: 7. The CDR3 spans 14 residues.

The genes are TRBV29-1 and TRBJ1-2; no definite D call. V shed 0 bases and J shed 5 bases, with 16 bases lying between them. The germline CDR1 and CDR2 sequences are SQVTM and ANQGSEA. The CDR3 sequence is 15 residues long. This CDR3 reads CSVEDSQDFGYGYTF. The CDR3 coding sequence is TGCAGCGTTGAAGACTCGCAGGATTTTGGGTATGGCTACACCTTC.

The chain employs TRBV4-3 and TRBJ2-5, with D possibly being TRBD2 (6 bases). V was shortened by 1 base and J by 4 bases, with 13 bases between the two germline ends. The CDR3 runs 15 residues. The germline CDR1 and CDR2 sequences are LGHNA and YSLEER. The CDR3 sequence is CASSQAAAEGETQYF. CDR3 DNA: TGCGCCAGCAGCCAAGCGGCGGCGGAGGGAGAGACCCAGTACTTC.